This T cell receptor beta chain came from a study of human T cells and chemical hapten exposure. Time point described: patch test 1, 2 weeks after DPC sensitization. Treatment defined: therapeutic diphenylcyclopropenone sensitization with weekly scalp DPC. This clonotype was counted at least ten times. Individual cDNA molecules each carried unique molecular identifiers attached by the library. MiXCR was run by TCRdb on the RACE reads, yielding one entry per CDR3 protein. The sample lists 180,000 or so distinct CDR3 sequences, approximately 15% occurring once. This clonotype was sampled from a woman in her thirties with alopecia areata. Some clones in this sample may be carry-over from other donors' samples. Sample: whole blood, taken in connection with sensitization to the hapten diphenylcyclopropenone (DPC).

The CDR3: CAMGDANYGYTF. CDR3 DNA: TGTGCCATGGGCGATGCGAACTATGGCTACACCTTC. The V and J genes are TRBV25-1 and TRBJ1-2; D unclear. V lost 10 bases and J lost 2, with 11 bases in between. Germline V lookup: CDR1 MGHDK, CDR2 SYGVNS. The CDR3 loop spans 12 amino acids.